This TCR beta chain was identified in a study of blood T cell repertoires in COVID-19 (dated by TCRdb to the early 2020s). Background for the entire study: Samples covering the acute and convalescent phases of COVID-19 were provided by collaborators in the United States, Italy and Spain. The prospective study material was composed of cDNA or gDNA derived from T cells, B-cell-depleted T cells, or PBMCs. Deeply sampled blood TCRbeta repertoires from subjects exposed to, actively infected with, or recovered from COVID-19 were included in the dataset. The repertoires were released in a freely available public database intended as a resource for research on the immune response to SARS-CoV-2. The samples were drawn from two sources: the first 160 participants of the ongoing ImmuneRACE study, and 1,254 subjects contributed by 6 global collaborators. A de-identified subject ID, COVID-19 status, age in years and sex were almost always included in the sample metadata. HLA class I and class II types, where available, came from metadata supplied by the sample provider rather than from assay-based typing.

TCRbeta CDR3 regions were amplified from genomic DNA using the immunoSEQ Assay, a bias-controlled multiplex PCR. As for the authors' bioinformatics: Within the assay, amplification of reference gene primers was used to estimate how many nucleated cells each sample contained. Sequence reads were collapsed and filtered to measure the absolute abundance of every unique TCRbeta CDR3 rearrangement. Productive Simpson clonality was computed per sample as the square root of Simpson's diversity index over productive rearrangements. This is the immuneACCESS table as TCRdb keeps it, with only in-frame sequences that have V and J called. A part of the clones is gone; compared with another copy, unresolved V genes explain less than half, and the rest is unexplained. V and J calls and clone size are given by that table; D and trimming were obtained from the DNA. The table for this sample lists a few hundred thousand clones; 89% of them were counted only once. The ten largest clonotypes hold less than 1% of the sample.

On the study overall, not on this receptor specifically: Clinical and demographic metadata were provided uncurated, with the amount varying by source and participant.

For this chain, trimming is 4 bases at the V end and 3 bases at the J end, and the number of junction bases without a gene match is 6. CDR1 SGHTS and CDR2 YDEGEE are derived from the germline V gene. The CDR3 starts with the cysteine, ends with the phenylalanine, and has 14 residues. Here the CDR3 DNA is all that survives: 42 bases in frame from base 1. Points on this clone: Its cognate antigen has yet to be identified. No per-base quality is available; no much larger clone lies one base away.

Another Seattle source contributed samples from volunteer blood donors who had recovered from COVID-19. Each collaborating institution followed its own protocols to collect whole blood in K2EDTA tubes. For TCRbeta analysis, collaborators shipped samples as frozen whole blood, isolated PBMCs, or DNA extracted from either of those sample types. The specimen was peripheral blood. The TCR was taken from a woman in her forties who had recovered from COVID-19. This receptor chain uses TRBV5-8 and TRBJ2-5; the junction holds 7 bases that match TRBD2. The CDR3 corresponds to CASSTTSVKETQYF. The nucleotide sequence is given as TGTGCCAGCAGCACAACTAGCGTGAAAGAGACCCAGTACTTC. Full variable domain (CDR3 extended with the reference TRBV5-8 and TRBJ2-5 proteins): EAGVTQSPTHLIKTRGQQATLRCSPISGHTSVYWYQQALGLGLQFLLWYDEGEERNRGNFPPRFSGRQFPNYSSELNVNALELEDSALYLCASSTTSVKETQYFGPGTRLLVL.